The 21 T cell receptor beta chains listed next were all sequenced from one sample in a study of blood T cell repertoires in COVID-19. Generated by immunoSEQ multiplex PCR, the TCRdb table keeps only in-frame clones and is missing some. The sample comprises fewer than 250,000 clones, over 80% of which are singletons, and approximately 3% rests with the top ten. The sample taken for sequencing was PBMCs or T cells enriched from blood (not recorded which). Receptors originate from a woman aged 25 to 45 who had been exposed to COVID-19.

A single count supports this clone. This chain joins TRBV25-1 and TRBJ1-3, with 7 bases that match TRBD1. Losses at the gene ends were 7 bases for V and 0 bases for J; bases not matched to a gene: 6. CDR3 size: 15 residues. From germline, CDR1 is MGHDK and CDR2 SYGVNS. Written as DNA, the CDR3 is TGTGCCAGCAACCGACAGGGTATCTCTGGAAACACCATATATTTT. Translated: CASNRQGISGNTIYF.

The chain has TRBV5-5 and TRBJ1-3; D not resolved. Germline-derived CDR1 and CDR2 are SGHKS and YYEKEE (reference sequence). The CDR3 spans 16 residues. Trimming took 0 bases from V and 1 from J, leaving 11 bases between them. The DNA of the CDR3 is TGTGCCAGCAGCTTGGAGGCAGGTAGTTCTGGAAACACCATATATTTT. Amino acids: CASSLEAGSSGNTIYF.

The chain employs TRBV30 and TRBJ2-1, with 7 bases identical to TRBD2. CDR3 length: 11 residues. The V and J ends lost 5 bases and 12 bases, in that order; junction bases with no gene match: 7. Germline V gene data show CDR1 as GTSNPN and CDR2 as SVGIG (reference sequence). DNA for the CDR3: TGTGCCTGGCGGGGACTATTGGGGCAGTTCTTC. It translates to CAWRGLLGQFF.

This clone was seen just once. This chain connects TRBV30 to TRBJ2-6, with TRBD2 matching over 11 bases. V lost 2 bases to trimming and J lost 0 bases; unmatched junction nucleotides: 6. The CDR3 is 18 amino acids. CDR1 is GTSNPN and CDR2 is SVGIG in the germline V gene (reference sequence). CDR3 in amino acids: CAWSLGLAEFSGANVLTF. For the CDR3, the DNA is TGTGCCTGGAGTTTGGGACTAGCGGAATTCTCTGGGGCCAACGTCCTGACTTTC.

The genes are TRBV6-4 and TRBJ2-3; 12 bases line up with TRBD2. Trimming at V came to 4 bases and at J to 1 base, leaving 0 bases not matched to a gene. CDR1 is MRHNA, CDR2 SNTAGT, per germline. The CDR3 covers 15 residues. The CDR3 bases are TGTGCCAGCAGTGGGACTAGCGGGGGCACAGATACGCAGTATTTT. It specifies CASSGTSGGTDTQYF.

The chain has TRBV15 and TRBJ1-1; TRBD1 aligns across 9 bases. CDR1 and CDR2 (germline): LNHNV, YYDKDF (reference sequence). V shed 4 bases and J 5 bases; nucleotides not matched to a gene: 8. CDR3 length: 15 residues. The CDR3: CATSTRDRVFTEAFF. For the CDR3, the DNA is TGTGCCACCAGCACCCGGGACAGGGTGTTTACTGAAGCTTTCTTT.

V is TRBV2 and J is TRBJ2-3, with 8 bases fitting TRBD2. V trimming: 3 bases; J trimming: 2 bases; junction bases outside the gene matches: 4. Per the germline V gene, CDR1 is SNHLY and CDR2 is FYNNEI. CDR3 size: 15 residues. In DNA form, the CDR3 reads TGTGCCAGCAGTGAGGGCGGGGGGTACACAGATACGCAGTATTTT. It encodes CASSEGGGYTDTQYF.

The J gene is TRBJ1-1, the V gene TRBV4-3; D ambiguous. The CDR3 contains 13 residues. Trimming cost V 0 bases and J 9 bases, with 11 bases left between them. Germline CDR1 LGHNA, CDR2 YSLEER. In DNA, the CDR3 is TGCGCCAGCAGCCAAGATGGAGGTCGGAAAGCTTTCTTT. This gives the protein CASSQDGGRKAFF.

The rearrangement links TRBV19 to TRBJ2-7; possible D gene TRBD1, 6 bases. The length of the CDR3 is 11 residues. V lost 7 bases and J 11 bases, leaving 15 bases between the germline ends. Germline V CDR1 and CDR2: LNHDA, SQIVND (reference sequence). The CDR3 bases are TGTGCCAGTAAGGCTTCAGGGGTGGAGTACTTC. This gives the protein CASKASGVEYF.

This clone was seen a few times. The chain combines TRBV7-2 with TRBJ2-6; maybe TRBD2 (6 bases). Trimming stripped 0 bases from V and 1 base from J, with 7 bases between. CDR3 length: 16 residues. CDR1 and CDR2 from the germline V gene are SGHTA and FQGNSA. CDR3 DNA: TGTGCCAGCAGCTTAGCACTAGCTTCTGGGGCCAACGTCCTGACTTTC. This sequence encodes CASSLALASGANVLTF. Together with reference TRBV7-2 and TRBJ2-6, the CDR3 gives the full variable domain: GAGVSQSPSNKVTEKGKDVELRCDPISGHTALYWYRQSLGQGLEFLIYFQGNSAPDKSGLPSDRFSAERTGGSVSTLTIQRTQQEDSAVYLCASSLALASGANVLTFGAGSRLTVL.

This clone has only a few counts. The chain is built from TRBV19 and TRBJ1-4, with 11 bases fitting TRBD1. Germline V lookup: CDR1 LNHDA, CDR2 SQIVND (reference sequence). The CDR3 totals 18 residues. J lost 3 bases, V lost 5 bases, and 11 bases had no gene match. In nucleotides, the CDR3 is TGTGCCAGTAGTGCCCCGGACAGGGGGCATGGGCCTAATGAAAAACTGTTTTTT. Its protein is CASSAPDRGHGPNEKLFF.

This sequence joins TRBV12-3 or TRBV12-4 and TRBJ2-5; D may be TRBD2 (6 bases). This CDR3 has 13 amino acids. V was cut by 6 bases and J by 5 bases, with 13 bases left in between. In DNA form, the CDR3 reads TGTGCCAGCAGGCTTGGGGGGAGGGAGACCCAGTACTTC. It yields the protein CASRLGGRETQYF.

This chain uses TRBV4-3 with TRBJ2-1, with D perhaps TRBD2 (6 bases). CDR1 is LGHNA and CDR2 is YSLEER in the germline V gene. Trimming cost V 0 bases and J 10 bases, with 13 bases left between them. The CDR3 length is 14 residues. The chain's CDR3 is CASSQERAGGEQFF. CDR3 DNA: TGCGCCAGCAGCCAAGAGAGAGCGGGTGGCGAGCAGTTCTTC.

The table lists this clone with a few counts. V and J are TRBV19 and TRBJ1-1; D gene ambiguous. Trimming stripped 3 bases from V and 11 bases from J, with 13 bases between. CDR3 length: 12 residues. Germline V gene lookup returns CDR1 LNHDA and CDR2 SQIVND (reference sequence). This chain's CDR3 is CASSIGELGAFF. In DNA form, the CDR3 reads TGTGCCAGTAGTATCGGAGAGTTGGGTGCTTTCTTT.

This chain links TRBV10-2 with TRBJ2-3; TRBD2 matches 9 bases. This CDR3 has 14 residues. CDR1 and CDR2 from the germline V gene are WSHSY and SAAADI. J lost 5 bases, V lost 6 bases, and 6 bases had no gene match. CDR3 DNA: TGCGCCAGCAGCGCGGGGGGGGCTAAAGATACGCAGTATTTT. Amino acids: CASSAGGAKDTQYF.

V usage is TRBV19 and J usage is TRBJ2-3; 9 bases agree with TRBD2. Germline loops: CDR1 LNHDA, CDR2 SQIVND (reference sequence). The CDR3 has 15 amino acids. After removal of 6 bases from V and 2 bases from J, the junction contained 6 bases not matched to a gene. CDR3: CASRALAGTTDTQYF. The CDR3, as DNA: TGTGCCAGTAGGGCCCTAGCGGGGACCACAGATACGCAGTATTTT.

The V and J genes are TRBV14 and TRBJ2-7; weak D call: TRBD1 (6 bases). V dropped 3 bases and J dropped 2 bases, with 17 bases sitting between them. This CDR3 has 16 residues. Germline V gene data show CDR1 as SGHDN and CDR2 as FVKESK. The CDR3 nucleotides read TGTGCCAGCAGCCACACCGTGGGACACTTTCCCTACGAGCAGTACTTC. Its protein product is CASSHTVGHFPYEQYF.

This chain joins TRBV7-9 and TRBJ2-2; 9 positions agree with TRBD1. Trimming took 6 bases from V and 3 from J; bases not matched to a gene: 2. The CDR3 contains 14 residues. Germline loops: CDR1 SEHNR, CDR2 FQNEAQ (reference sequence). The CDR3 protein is CASSRTGDTGELFF. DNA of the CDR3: TGTGCCAGCAGTCGGACAGGGGACACCGGGGAGCTGTTTTTT. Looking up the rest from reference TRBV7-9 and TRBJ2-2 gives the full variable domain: DTGVSQNPRHKITKRGQNVTFRCDPISEHNRLYWYRQTLGQGPEFLTYFQNEAQLEKSRLLSDRFSAERPKGSFSTLEIQRTEQGDSAMYLCASSRTGDTGELFFGEGSRLTVL.

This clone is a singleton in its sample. The chain's CDR3 is CASSQEAYIGVAGNTIYF. For the CDR3, the DNA is TGTGCCAGCAGCCAAGAAGCGTATATCGGGGTTGCTGGAAACACCATATATTTT. The chain links TRBV3-1 (or the pseudogene TRBV3-2) to TRBJ1-3; D uncertain. Germline V CDR1 and CDR2: LGHDT, YNNKEL (reference sequence). The V gene lost 0 bases and the J gene lost 2 bases, with 17 bases spanning the gap. This CDR3 contains 18 residues.

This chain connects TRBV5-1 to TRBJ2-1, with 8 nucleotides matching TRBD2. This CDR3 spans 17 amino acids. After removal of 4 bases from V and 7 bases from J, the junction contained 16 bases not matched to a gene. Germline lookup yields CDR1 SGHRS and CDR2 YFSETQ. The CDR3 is CASSVQLAEKSMNEQFF. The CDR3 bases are TGCGCCAGCAGCGTTCAACTAGCGGAGAAATCGATGAATGAGCAGTTCTTC.

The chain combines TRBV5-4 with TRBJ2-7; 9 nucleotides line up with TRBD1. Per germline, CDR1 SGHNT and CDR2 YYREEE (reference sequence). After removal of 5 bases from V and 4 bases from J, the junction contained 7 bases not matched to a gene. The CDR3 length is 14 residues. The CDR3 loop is CASRDRGNEYEQYF. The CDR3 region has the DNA TGTGCCAGCAGGGACAGGGGAAATGAGTACGAGCAGTACTTC.